Presented here are 2 T cell receptor beta chains from one specimen sequenced in a study of OX40 agonist ivuxolimab in advanced cancers. TCRdb's copy holds only in-frame clones and misses some; the assay was immunoSEQ multiplex PCR. The sample contains approximately 69,000 clones, about three quarters of which appear only once. Sequencing was performed on CD4+ or CD8+ T cells sorted from blood, taken in a trial of the OX40 agonist ivuxolimab. These receptors all come from an adult with an advanced solid tumor such as melanoma, head and neck, liver or kidney cancer.

The chain joins TRBV5-4 to TRBJ2-7; D gene ambiguous. Looked up from germline, CDR1 is SGHNT and CDR2 is YYREEE (reference sequence). The V gene lost 4 bases and the J gene lost 2 bases, with 7 bases spanning the gap. CDR3 length equals 12 residues. The CDR3 DNA is TGTGCCAGCAGCCTGGCCCCCTACGAGCAGTACTTC. Its translation: CASSLAPYEQYF.

The gene calls are TRBV2 and TRBJ1-5, with D possibly TRBD1 on 5 matching bases. V was clipped by 8 bases and J by 3 bases, with 11 bases between them. CDR1 is SNHLY and CDR2 is FYNNEI in the germline V gene. The length of the CDR3 is 13 residues. CDR3 in amino acids: CASVGETNQPQHF. The CDR3 nucleotides are TGTGCCAGCGTAGGGGAGACCAATCAGCCCCAGCATTTT.